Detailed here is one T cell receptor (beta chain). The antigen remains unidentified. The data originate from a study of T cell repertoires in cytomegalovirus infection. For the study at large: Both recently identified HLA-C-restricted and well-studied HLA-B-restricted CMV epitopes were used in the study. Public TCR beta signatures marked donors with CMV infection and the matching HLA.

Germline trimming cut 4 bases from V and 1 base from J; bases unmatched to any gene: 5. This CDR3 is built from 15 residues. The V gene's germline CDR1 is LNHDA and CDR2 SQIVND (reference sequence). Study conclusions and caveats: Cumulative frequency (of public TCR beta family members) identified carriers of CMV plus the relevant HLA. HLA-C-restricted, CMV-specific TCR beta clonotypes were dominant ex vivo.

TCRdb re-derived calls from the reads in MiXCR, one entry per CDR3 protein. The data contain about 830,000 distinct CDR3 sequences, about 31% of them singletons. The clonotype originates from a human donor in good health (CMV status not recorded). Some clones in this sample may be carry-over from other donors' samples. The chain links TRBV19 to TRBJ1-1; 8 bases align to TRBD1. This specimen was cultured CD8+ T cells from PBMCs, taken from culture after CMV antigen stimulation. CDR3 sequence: CASSTRQGTNTEAFF. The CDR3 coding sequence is TGTGCCAGTAGTACCCGACAGGGGACGAACACTGAAGCTTTCTTT.